This TCR beta chain emerged from a study of T cells after yellow fever vaccination. On this clonotype: The antigen is undetermined. The junction does not match germline at one end; this may be a read error.

Study observations and caveats: Most primary-vaccination clones reappeared after the booster (approximately 95% CD4, about 88% CD8).

TCRdb re-derived calls from the 5' RACE reads in MiXCR, one entry per CDR3 protein. There are 400,000 or so distinct CDR3 sequences in the sample; under 7.5% occur only once, and about 15% lies in the top ten. The CDR3 is 14 residues long. Germline V lookup: CDR1 SQVTM, CDR2 ANQGSEA. This sequence originates from a man aged 25 to 40 who received the YFV17D yellow fever vaccine. The genes are TRBV29-1 and TRBJ2-7; possibly TRBD2 for D (6 bases). The material sequenced was PBMCs, taken 5 days after the yellow fever booster vaccination. CDR3 coding DNA: TGCAGCGTTGGGGGGACTCTTAGCTCCTGCGAGCAGTACTTC. Translation gives CSVGGTLSSCEQYF.